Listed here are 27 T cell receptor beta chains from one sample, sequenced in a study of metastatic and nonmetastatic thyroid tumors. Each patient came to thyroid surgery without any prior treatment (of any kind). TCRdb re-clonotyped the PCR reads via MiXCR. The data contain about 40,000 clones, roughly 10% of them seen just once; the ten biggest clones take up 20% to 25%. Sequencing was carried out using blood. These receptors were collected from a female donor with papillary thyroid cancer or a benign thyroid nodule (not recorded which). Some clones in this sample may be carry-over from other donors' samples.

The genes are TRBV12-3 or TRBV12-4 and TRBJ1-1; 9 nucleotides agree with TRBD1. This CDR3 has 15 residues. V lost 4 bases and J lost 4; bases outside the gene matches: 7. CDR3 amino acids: CASSSNRGRLTEAFF. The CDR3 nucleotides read TGTGCCAGCAGTTCGAACAGGGGGCGCCTCACTGAAGCTTTCTTT.

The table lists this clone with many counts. CDR3 in amino acids: CASRTLAGVTDTQYF. CDR3 nucleotide sequence: TGTGCCAGCAGGACTCTAGCGGGAGTAACAGATACGCAGTATTTT. The gene calls are TRBV6-1 and TRBJ2-3; 10 positions match TRBD2. V trimming: 6 bases; J trimming: 3 bases; junction bases outside the gene matches: 6. CDR3 length: 15 amino acids. Germline loops: CDR1 MNHNS, CDR2 SASEGT.

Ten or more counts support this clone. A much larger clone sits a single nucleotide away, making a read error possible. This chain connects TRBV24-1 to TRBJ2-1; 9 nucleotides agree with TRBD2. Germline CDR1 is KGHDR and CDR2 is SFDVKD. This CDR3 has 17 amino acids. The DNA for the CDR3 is TGTGTCACCAGTGATCCCAATAGCGGGAGAGACTACAATGAGCAGTTCTTC. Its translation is CVTSDPNSGRDYNEQFF.

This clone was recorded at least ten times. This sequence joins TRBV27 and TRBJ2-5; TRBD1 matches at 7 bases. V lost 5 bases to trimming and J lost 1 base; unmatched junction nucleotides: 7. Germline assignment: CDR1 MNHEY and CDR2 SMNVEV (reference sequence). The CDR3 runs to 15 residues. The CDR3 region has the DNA TGTGCCAGCAGTCCCGAGACAGGGATCCAAGAGACCCAGTACTTC. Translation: CASSPETGIQETQYF.

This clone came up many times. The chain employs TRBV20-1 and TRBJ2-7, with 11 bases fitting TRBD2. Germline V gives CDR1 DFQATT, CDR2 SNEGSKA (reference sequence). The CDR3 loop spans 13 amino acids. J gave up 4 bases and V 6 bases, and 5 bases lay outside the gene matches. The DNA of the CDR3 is TGCAGTGCAACGGGACTAGCGGTTTACGAGCAGTACTTC. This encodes CSATGLAVYEQYF.

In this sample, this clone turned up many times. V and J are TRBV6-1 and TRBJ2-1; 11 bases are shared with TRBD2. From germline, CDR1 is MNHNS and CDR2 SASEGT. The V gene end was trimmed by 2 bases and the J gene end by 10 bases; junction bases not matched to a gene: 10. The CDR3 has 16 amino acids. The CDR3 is CASSELGSGRGEEQFF. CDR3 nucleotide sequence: TGTGCCAGCAGTGAATTGGGTAGCGGGAGGGGGGAGGAGCAGTTCTTC.

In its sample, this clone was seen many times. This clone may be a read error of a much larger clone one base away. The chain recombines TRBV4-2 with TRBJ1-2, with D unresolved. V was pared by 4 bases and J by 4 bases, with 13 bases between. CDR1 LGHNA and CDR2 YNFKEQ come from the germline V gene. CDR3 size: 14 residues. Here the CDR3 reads CASSRTLEGYGYTF. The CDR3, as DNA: TGTGCCAGCAGCCGGACTCTAGAAGGCTATGGCTACACCTTC.

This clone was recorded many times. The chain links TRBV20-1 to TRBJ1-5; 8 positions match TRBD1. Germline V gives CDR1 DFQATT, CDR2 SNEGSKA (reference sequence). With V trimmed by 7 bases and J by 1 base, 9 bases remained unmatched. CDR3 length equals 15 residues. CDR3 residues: CSVSARTGSNQPQHF. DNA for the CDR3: TGCAGTGTCTCCGCCCGGACAGGGAGCAATCAGCCCCAGCATTTT.

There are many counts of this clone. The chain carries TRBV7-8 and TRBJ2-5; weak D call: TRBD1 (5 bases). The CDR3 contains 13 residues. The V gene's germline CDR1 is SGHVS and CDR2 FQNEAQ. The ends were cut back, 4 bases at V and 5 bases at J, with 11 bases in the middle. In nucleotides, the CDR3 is TGTGCCAGCAGCTCCAGACAGTCGGAGACCCAGTACTTC. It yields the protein CASSSRQSETQYF.

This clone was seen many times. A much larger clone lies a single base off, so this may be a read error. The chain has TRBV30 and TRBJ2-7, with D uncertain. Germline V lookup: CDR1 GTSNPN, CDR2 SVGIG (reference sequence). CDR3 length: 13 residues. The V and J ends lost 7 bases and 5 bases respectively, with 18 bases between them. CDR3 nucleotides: TGTGCCTACTCGTTGGGCCTAGGTGACGAGCAGTACTTC. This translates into CAYSLGLGDEQYF.

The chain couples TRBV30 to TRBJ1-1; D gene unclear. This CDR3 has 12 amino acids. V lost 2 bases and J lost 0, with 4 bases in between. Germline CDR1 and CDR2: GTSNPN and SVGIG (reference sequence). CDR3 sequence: CAWSPVNTEAFF. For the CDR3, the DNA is TGTGCCTGGAGTCCGGTGAACACTGAAGCTTTCTTT. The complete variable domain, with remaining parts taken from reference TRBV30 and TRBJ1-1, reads SQTIHQWPATLVQPVGSPLSLECTVEGTSNPNLYWYRQAAGRGLQLLFYSVGIGQISSEVPQNLSASRPQDRQFILSSKKLLLSDSGFYLCAWSPVNTEAFFGQGTRLTVV.

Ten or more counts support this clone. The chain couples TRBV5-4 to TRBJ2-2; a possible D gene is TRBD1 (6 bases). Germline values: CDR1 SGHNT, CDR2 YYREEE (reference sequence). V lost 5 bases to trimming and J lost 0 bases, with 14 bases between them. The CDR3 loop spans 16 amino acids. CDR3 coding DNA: TGTGCCAGCAGTTCCGGTGGGGGCGCGAACACCGGGGAGCTGTTTTTT. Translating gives CASSSGGGANTGELFF.

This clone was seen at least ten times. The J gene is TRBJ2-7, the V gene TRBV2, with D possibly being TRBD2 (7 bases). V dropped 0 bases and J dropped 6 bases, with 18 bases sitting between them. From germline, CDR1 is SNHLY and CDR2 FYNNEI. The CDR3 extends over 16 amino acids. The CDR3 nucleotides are TGTGCCAGCAGTGAAGCGGGAGGGACATCCCACTCCGAGCAGTACTTC. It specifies CASSEAGGTSHSEQYF.

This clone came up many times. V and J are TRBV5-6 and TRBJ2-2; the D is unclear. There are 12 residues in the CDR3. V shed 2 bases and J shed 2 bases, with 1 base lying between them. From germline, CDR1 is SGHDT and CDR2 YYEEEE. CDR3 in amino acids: CASSFNTGELFF. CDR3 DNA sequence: TGTGCCAGCAGCTTCAACACCGGGGAGCTGTTTTTT.

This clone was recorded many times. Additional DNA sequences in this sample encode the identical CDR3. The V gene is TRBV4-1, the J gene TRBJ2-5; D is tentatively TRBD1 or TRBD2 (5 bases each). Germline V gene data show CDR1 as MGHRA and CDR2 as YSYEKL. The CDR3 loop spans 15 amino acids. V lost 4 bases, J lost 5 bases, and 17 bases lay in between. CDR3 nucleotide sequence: TGCGCCAGCAGCCCCAAGGGAGCAGGGCAGGAGACCCAGTACTTC. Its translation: CASSPKGAGQETQYF.

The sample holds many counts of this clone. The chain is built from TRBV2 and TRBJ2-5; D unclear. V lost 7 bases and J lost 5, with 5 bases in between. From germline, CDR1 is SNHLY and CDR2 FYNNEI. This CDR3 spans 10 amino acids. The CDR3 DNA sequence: TGTGCCAGCATTGTGGAGACCCAGTACTTC. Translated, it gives CASIVETQYF.

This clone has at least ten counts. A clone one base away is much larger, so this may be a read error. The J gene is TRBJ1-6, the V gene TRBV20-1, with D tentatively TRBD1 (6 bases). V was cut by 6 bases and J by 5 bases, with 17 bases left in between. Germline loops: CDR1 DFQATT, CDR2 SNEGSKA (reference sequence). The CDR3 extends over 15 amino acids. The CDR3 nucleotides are TGCAGTGCCGCCAGCCCAGGACAGAATAATTCACCCCTCCACTTT. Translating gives CSAASPGQNNSPLHF.

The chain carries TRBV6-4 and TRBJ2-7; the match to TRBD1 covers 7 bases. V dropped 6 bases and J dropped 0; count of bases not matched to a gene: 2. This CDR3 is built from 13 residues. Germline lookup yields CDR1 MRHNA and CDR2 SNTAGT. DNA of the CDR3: TGTGCCAGCAGCGACAGGGACTCCTACGAGCAGTACTTC. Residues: CASSDRDSYEQYF.

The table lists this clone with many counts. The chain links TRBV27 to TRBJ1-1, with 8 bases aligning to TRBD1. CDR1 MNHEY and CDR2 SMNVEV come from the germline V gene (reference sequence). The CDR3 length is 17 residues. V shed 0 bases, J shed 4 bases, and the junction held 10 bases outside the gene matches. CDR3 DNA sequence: TGTGCCAGCAGTTTATCCGGGACAGGAGCTAGGGGCACTGAAGCTTTCTTT. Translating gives CASSLSGTGARGTEAFF.

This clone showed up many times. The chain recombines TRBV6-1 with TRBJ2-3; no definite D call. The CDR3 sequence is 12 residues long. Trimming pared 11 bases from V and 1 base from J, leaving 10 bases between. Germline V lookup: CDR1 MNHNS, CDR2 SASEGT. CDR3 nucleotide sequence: TGTGCCGGCCGGACCGGCACAGATACGCAGTATTTT. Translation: CAGRTGTDTQYF.

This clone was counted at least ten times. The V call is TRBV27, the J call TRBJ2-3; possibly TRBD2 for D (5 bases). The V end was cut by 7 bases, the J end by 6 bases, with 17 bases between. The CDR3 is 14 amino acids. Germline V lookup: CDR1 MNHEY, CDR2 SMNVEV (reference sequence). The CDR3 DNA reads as TGTGCCAGCACTGGCAGGCTCGGCGGGGATACGCAGTATTTT. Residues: CASTGRLGGDTQYF.

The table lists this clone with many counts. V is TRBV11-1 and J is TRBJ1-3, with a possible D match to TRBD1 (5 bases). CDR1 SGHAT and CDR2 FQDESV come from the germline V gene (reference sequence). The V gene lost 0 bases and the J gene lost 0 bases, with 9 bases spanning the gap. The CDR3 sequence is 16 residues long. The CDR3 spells CASSLARGASGNTIYF. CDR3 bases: TGTGCCAGCAGCTTAGCGAGAGGGGCCTCTGGAAACACCATATATTTT.

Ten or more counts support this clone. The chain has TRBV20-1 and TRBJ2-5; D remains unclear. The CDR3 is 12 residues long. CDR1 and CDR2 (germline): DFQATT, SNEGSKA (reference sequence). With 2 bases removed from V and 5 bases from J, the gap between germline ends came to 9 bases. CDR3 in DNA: TGCAGTGCTAGATTGAAAGCGGAGACCCAGTACTTC. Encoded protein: CSARLKAETQYF.

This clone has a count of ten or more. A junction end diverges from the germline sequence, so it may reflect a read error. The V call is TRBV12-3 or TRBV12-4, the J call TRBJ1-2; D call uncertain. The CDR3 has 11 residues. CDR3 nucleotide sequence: TGTGCCAGCAGTTTTAGAGAGGTTCGTGCCTTC. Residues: CASSFREVRAF.

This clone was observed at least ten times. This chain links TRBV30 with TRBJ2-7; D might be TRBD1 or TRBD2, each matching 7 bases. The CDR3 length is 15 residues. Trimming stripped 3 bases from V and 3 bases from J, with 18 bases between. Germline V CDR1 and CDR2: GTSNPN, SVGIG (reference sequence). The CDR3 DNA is TGTGCCTGGAGCTTCCCCCAGGGGGGGGACTACGAGCAGTACTTC. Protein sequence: CAWSFPQGGDYEQYF.

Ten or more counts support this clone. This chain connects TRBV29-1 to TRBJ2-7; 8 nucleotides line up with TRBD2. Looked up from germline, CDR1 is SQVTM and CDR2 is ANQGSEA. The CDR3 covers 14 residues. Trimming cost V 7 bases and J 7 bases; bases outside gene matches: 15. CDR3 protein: CSALDPSGRFEQYF. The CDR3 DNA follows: TGCAGCGCCCTGGACCCTAGCGGGCGTTTTGAGCAGTACTTC.

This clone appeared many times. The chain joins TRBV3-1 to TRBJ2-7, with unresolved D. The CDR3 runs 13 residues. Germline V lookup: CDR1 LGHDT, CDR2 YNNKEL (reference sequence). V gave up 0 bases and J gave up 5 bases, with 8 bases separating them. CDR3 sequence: CASSQDRTNEQYF. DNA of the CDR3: TGTGCCAGCAGCCAAGACCGAACTAACGAGCAGTACTTC.